The clone carrying this TCR beta chain turned up a few times. The antigen remains undetermined. This specimen comes from a study of cytomegalovirus exposure and HLA in healthy donors. Study at large: Early on, a data release was issued that held some 91 million unique TCRs from HLA-typed donors.

The study ran its PCR with 60 Vbeta and 13 Jbeta primers. Data came from immunoSEQ multiplex PCR; TCRdb stores just in-frame clones and leaves some out. Of about 160,000 clones listed, more than 75% are singletons. This CDR3 is built from 16 residues. Germline CDR1 is SGHRS and CDR2 is YFSETQ. Regarding the study as a whole: Serostatus for CMV was the only available immune exposure information. TCR beta V- and J-gene trimming, according to a later analysis, was linked to a missense DCLRE1C variant.

The V and J genes are TRBV5-1 and TRBJ2-5; the match to TRBD1 covers 8 bases. The last part of the DNA fits TRBJ2-7 better; the J call may be wrong. Sequencing input: PBMCs. The source of this sequence is a human donor in good health. The chain's CDR3 is CASSLEQGGLSYEQYF. In nucleotides, the CDR3 is TGCGCCAGCAGCTTGGAACAGGGGGGCCTCTCCTACGAGCAGTACTTC.